This passage covers 24 T cell receptor beta chains from one sample sequenced in a study of cytomegalovirus exposure and HLA in healthy donors (dated by TCRdb to about 2017). The receptor library was made with the immunoSEQ multiplex PCR assay. A mixture of 60 forward primers for TCR Vbeta segments and 13 reverse primers for TCR Jbeta segments was used in the multiplex PCR. The immuneACCESS repertoire file appears here via TCRdb, limited to in-frame rearrangements. These files lack a portion of the clones; in checked studies, under half of the deficit traces to unresolved V genes, and the cause of the others is not known. The table for this sample lists roughly 68,000 clones; under 80% of them were counted only once. Of the sample, more than 5% is held by the ten largest clones. The sample consisted of PBMCs. These receptors were taken from a male donor in good health and CMV-seropositive.

The chain is built from TRBV30 and TRBJ2-2, with TRBD2 as a possible D gene (5 bases). The V end was cut by 1 base, the J end by 1 base, with 10 bases between. This CDR3 is built from 15 residues. Germline V gene sequence: CDR1 GTSNPN, CDR2 SVGIG (reference sequence). The CDR3 here is CAWSAGIRNTGELFF. The DNA of the CDR3 is TGTGCCTGGAGTGCCGGGATTCGGAACACCGGGGAGCTGTTTTTT.

The V gene is TRBV6-5, the J gene TRBJ1-2, with D hard to call. From germline, CDR1 is MNHEY and CDR2 SVGAGI. The CDR3 runs 14 residues. Trimming shortened V by 8 bases and J by 8 bases, and 21 bases separated the two germline ends. The CDR3 DNA is TGTGCCAGCTCTCGGGAGGGTGGTTCCTCGGGCTACACCTTC. This encodes CASSREGGSSGYTF.

There are many counts of this clone. The rearrangement uses TRBV27 and TRBJ2-1, with D perhaps matching TRBD1 (6 bases). This CDR3 has 14 amino acids. The germline gives CDR1 MNHEY, CDR2 SMNVEV (reference sequence). The V end was cut by 0 bases, the J end by 6 bases, with 9 bases between. The CDR3: CASSLSAGVNEQFF. In nucleotides, the CDR3 is TGTGCCAGCAGTTTATCTGCAGGGGTCAATGAGCAGTTCTTC.

This chain links TRBV7-6 with TRBJ2-5, with TRBD1 identical over 9 bases. After removal of 5 bases from V and 4 bases from J, the junction contained 5 bases not matched to a gene. CDR3 length: 14 amino acids. Germline CDR1 and CDR2: SGHVS and FNYEAQ. The CDR3 bases are TGTGCCAGCAGCCCTACAGGGGGCGGAGAGACCCAGTACTTC. Translated: CASSPTGGGETQYF.

This clone was picked up one time. The CDR3 bases are TGTGCCAGCAGCGGAGGGACAGGGAATGAAAAACTGTTTTTT. It is translated as CASSGGTGNEKLFF. The chain carries TRBV9 and TRBJ1-4, with 9 positions matching TRBD1. After removal of 3 bases from V and 5 bases from J, the junction contained 2 bases not matched to a gene. CDR1 and CDR2 from the germline V gene are SGDLS and YYNGEE. This CDR3 region has 14 residues.

The chain couples TRBV6-1 to TRBJ2-3; the D is unclear. V was shortened by 10 bases and J by 0 bases, with 14 bases between the two germline ends. Germline loops: CDR1 MNHNS, CDR2 SASEGT. The CDR3 contains 14 residues. The CDR3 reads CAIQAISSTDTQYF. The CDR3 DNA follows: TGTGCCATCCAAGCGATCAGTAGCACAGATACGCAGTATTTT.

The V call is TRBV7-9, the J call TRBJ2-7, with 11 bases identical to TRBD2. From germline, CDR1 is SEHNR and CDR2 FQNEAQ (reference sequence). The CDR3 length is 16 residues. Germline trimming cut 5 bases from V and 2 bases from J; bases unmatched to any gene: 8. CDR3 protein: CASSPRLAGFTYEQYF. CDR3 nucleotides: TGTGCCAGCAGCCCACGACTAGCGGGGTTCACCTACGAGCAGTACTTC.

The gene calls are TRBV2 and TRBJ2-7; D is undetermined. This CDR3 has 12 amino acids. V was shortened by 6 bases and J by 6 bases, with 12 bases between the two germline ends. Germline CDR1 SNHLY, CDR2 FYNNEI. The CDR3 region has the DNA TGTGCCAGCAGGGAGCTAGAACGCGAGCAGTACTTC. Residues: CASRELEREQYF.

This clone was seen only once. The CDR3 region is CASSPREDWLYNEQFF. In DNA form, the CDR3 reads TGCGCCAGCAGCCCCCGTGAGGACTGGCTATACAATGAGCAGTTCTTC. V and J are TRBV5-1 and TRBJ2-1; tentatively, D is TRBD2 (5 bases). The CDR3 has 16 amino acids. The germline gives CDR1 SGHRS, CDR2 YFSETQ. Trimming cost V 4 bases and J 4 bases, with 18 bases left between them.

This clone was counted a single time. This sequence joins TRBV29-1 and TRBJ1-1; the D is unclear. CDR3 length: 13 amino acids. V was shortened by 2 bases and J by 6 bases, with 13 bases between the two germline ends. Germline V gene sequence: CDR1 SQVTM, CDR2 ANQGSEA. This chain's CDR3 is CSVEPYRPAEAFF. The CDR3, as DNA: TGCAGCGTTGAACCCTACAGACCGGCTGAAGCTTTCTTT.

The chain uses TRBV7-2 and TRBJ2-1; 7 bases line up with TRBD1. The germline V gene has CDR1 SGHTA and CDR2 FQGNSA. CDR3 length: 17 amino acids. The J segment lost 7 bases and the V segment lost 5 bases, leaving 17 bases of the junction unmatched. The CDR3 is CASSPFQPGQSWNEQFF. CDR3 coding DNA: TGTGCCAGCAGCCCATTCCAGCCGGGACAGTCTTGGAATGAGCAGTTCTTC. Filled out from reference TRBV7-2 and TRBJ2-1, the complete variable domain reads GAGVSQSPSNKVTEKGKDVELRCDPISGHTALYWYRQSLGQGLEFLIYFQGNSAPDKSGLPSDRFSAERTGGSVSTLTIQRTQQEDSAVYLCASSPFQPGQSWNEQFFGPGTRLTVL.

V is TRBV4-2 and J is TRBJ2-7; 7 positions match TRBD2. Trimming cost V 1 base and J 4 bases; bases outside gene matches: 10. Per germline, CDR1 LGHNA and CDR2 YNFKEQ. CDR3 size: 16 residues. DNA for the CDR3: TGTGCCAGCAGCCAAGGGGAGGGGAGGGGAAATTACGAGCAGTACTTC. Amino acid sequence: CASSQGEGRGNYEQYF.

The genes are TRBV19 and TRBJ2-7; D is uncertain. Looked up from germline, CDR1 is LNHDA and CDR2 is SQIVND (reference sequence). V was shortened by 5 bases and J by 2 bases, with 10 bases between the two germline ends. This CDR3 comprises 13 residues. The CDR3: CASSGVVAYEQYF. CDR3 DNA sequence: TGTGCCAGTAGTGGTGTGGTAGCCTACGAGCAGTACTTC. Full variable domain (missing parts from reference TRBV19 and TRBJ2-7): DGGITQSPKYLFRKEGQNVTLSCEQNLNHDAMYWYRQDPGQGLRLIYYSQIVNDFQKGDIAEGYSVSREKKESFPLTVTSAQKNPTAFYLCASSGVVAYEQYFGPGTRLTVT.

The count of this clone is one. The gene calls are TRBV5-1 and TRBJ1-1; unclear D gene. Trimming left V 5 bases short and J 8 bases short, with 25 bases between. This CDR3 is 16 amino acids long. Germline CDR1 reads SGHRS; CDR2 reads YFSETQ. The CDR3 DNA is TGCGCCAGCAGACCCGATAGCAGCTCCAGACCTCTGGAAGCTTTCTTT. Translated, it gives CASRPDSSSRPLEAFF. The full variable domain, with the rest looked up from reference TRBV5-1 and TRBJ1-1, is KAGVTQTPRYLIKTRGQQVTLSCSPISGHRSVSWYQQTPGQGLQFLFEYFSETQRNKGNFPGRFSGRQFSNSRSEMNVSTLELGDSALYLCASRPDSSSRPLEAFFGQGTRLTVV.

This sequence joins TRBV18 and TRBJ1-5, with D uncertain. CDR1 KGHSH and CDR2 LQKENI come from the germline V gene. Trimming cost V 2 bases and J 7 bases, with 12 bases left between them. The CDR3 spans 14 residues. CDR3 sequence (DNA): TGTGCCAGCTCACCAGGGCCCCGGTCCCAGCCCCAGCATTTT. This translates into CASSPGPRSQPQHF.

The chain links TRBV7-3 to TRBJ2-1, with a tentative D call TRBD1 (6 bases). The ends were cut back, 6 bases at V and 6 bases at J, with 18 bases in the middle. The germline CDR1 and CDR2 sequences are SGHTA and FQGTGA. The CDR3 consists of 15 residues. DNA for the CDR3: TGTGCCAGCAGTATCCAGGGGACGACAGCCAATGAGCAGTTCTTC. It is translated as CASSIQGTTANEQFF. The variable domain in full, with the rest retrieved from reference TRBV7-3 and TRBJ2-1, is GAGVSQTPSNKVTEKGKYVELRCDPISGHTALYWYRQSLGQGPEFLIYFQGTGAADDSGLPNDRFFAVRPEGSVSTLKIQRTERGDSAVYLCASSIQGTTANEQFFGPGTRLTVL.

The V gene is TRBV30, the J gene TRBJ1-5; D unclear. The length of the CDR3 is 13 residues. The germline V gene has CDR1 GTSNPN and CDR2 SVGIG (reference sequence). The V end was cut by 1 base, the J end by 9 bases, with 13 bases between. The CDR3 protein is CAWSDVGERPQHF. The DNA for the CDR3 is TGTGCCTGGAGTGATGTGGGAGAGCGGCCCCAGCATTTT. Using reference TRBV30 and TRBJ1-5 for the parts outside the CDR3, the full variable domain is SQTIHQWPATLVQPVGSPLSLECTVEGTSNPNLYWYRQAAGRGLQLLFYSVGIGQISSEVPQNLSASRPQDRQFILSSKKLLLSDSGFYLCAWSDVGERPQHFGDGTRLSIL.

The chain has TRBV29-1 and TRBJ2-7, with a weak D call TRBD1 (5 bases). The CDR3 length is 15 residues. The germline V gene encodes CDR1 SQVTM and CDR2 ANQGSEA. V lost 0 bases to trimming and J lost 6 bases, with 18 bases between them. The CDR3 sequence: CSVEEVRGSKLEQYF. Written as DNA, the CDR3 is TGCAGCGTTGAAGAGGTAAGGGGCAGTAAACTCGAGCAGTACTTC.

This chain uses TRBV5-6 with TRBJ2-3; D is unresolved. The CDR3 is made up of 15 amino acids. Trimming cost V 3 bases and J 1 base, with 12 bases left between them. Looked up from germline, CDR1 is SGHDT and CDR2 is YYEEEE. The CDR3 DNA reads as TGTGCCAGCAGCTCCAGGAAGATTGGCACAGATACGCAGTATTTT. Encoded protein: CASSSRKIGTDTQYF.

The CDR3 DNA reads as TGTGCCTGGCGTGGGACAGGGTCTTCACCCCTCCACTTT. Residues: CAWRGTGSSPLHF. The rearrangement uses TRBV30 and TRBJ1-6; 9 bases line up with TRBD1. The V gene end was trimmed by 5 bases and the J gene end by 9 bases; junction bases not matched to a gene: 5. Looked up from germline, CDR1 is GTSNPN and CDR2 is SVGIG (reference sequence). The CDR3 extends over 13 amino acids.

The chain has TRBV7-9 and TRBJ1-2; no clear D. Trimming left V 2 bases short and J 1 base short, with 8 bases between. The CDR3 totals 14 residues. The germline V gene has CDR1 SEHNR and CDR2 FQNEAQ (reference sequence). Here the CDR3 DNA reads TGTGCCAGCAGCTTATTTGAGGTTAACTATGGCTACACCTTC. This encodes CASSLFEVNYGYTF.

Comments on this clone: Other DNA sequences in this sample translate to the same CDR3. V and J are TRBV6-5 and TRBJ1-6; the D gene is possibly TRBD1 (5 bases). Germline CDR1 is MNHEY and CDR2 is SVGAGI. The CDR3 runs to 15 residues. Trimming left V 0 bases short and J 9 bases short, with 12 bases between. DNA for the CDR3: TGTGCCAGCAGTTACTCGCAGCAGGGTGGTTCACCCCTCCACTTT. Protein sequence: CASSYSQQGGSPLHF.

This chain links TRBV10-2 with TRBJ2-7; weak D call: TRBD1 (6 bases). Between the trimmed V and J ends, which lost 3 bases and 1 base, there was a span of 13 bases. The CDR3 extends over 15 amino acids. The germline CDR1 and CDR2 sequences are WSHSY and SAAADI. DNA for the CDR3: TGCGCCAGCAGTGACCCAGGACAGATATCCTACGAGCAGTACTTC. Amino acids: CASSDPGQISYEQYF.

V is TRBV6-5 and J is TRBJ1-2; the D gene is possibly TRBD1 (5 bases). The V end lost 8 bases, the J end lost 4 bases, and 8 bases lay between the germline ends. This CDR3 is built from 11 residues. The V gene's germline CDR1 is MNHEY and CDR2 SVGAGI. CDR3 in amino acids: CASGGSYGYTF. The CDR3 region has the DNA TGTGCCAGCGGGGGGTCCTATGGCTACACCTTC.